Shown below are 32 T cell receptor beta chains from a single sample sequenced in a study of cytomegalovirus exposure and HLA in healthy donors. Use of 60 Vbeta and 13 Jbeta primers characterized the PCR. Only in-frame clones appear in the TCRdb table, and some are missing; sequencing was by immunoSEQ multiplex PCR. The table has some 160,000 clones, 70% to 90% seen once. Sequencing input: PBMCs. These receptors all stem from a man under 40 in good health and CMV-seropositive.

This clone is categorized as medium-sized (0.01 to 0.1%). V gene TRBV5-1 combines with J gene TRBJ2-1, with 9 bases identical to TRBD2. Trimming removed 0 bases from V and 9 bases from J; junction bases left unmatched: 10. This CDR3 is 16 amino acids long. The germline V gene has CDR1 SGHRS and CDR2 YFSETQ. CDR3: CASSLEWLAGTGEQFF. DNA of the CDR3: TGCGCCAGCAGCTTGGAGTGGCTAGCGGGAACGGGTGAGCAGTTCTTC.

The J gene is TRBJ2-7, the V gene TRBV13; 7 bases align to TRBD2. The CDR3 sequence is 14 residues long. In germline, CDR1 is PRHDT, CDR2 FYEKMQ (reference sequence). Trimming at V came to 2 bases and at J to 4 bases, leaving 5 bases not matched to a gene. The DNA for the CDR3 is TGTGCCAGCAGCTTAAGGGGACTAAGTTACGAGCAGTACTTC. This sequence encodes CASSLRGLSYEQYF. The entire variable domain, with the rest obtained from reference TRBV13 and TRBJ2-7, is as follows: AAGVIQSPRHLIKEKRETATLKCYPIPRHDTVYWYQQGPGQDPQFLISFYEKMQSDKGSIPDRFSAQQFSDYHSELNMSSLELGDSALYFCASSLRGLSYEQYFGPGTRLTVT.

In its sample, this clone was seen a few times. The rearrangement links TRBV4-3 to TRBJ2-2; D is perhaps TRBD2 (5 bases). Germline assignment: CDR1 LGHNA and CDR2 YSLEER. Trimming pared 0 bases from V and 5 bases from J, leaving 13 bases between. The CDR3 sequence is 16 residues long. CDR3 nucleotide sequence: TGCGCCAGCAGCCAAGAAGTCGGGGTTTTTACCGGGGAGCTGTTTTTT. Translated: CASSQEVGVFTGELFF.

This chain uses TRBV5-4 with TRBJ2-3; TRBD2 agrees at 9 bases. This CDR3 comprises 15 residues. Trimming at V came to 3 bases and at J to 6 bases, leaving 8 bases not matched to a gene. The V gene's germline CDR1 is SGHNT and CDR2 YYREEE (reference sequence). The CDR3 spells CASSSRAGGRDTQYF. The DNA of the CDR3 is TGTGCCAGCAGCTCGAGGGCGGGAGGGAGGGATACGCAGTATTTT.

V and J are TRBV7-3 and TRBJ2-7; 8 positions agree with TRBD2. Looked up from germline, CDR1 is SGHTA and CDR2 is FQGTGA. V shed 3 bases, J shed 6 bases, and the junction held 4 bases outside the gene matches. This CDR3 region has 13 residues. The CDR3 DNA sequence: TGTGCCAGCAGCTTTGGACTAGCCCCCGAGCAGTACGTC. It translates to CASSFGLAPEQYV.

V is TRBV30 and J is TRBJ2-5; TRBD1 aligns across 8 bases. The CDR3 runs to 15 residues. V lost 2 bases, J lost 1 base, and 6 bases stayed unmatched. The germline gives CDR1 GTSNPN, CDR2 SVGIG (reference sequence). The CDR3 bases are TGTGCCTGGAGTTCGGGCAGGGGGCTCCAAGAGACCCAGTACTTC. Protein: CAWSSGRGLQETQYF.

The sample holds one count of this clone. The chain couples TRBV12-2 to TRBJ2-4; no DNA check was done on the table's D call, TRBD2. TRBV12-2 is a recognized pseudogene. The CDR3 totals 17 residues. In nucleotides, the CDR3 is TGTGCAAGTCGCTTAGTTGGGACTAGCGGGCGAGAAAACATTCAGTACTTC. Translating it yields CASRLVGTSGRENIQYF.

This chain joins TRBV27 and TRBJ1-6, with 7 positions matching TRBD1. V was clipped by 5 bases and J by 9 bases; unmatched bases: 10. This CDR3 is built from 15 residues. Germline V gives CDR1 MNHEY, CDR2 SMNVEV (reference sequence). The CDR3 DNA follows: TGTGCCAGCAGTACGTACAGGGGAAGCAGTTCACCCCTCCACTTT. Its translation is CASSTYRGSSSPLHF.

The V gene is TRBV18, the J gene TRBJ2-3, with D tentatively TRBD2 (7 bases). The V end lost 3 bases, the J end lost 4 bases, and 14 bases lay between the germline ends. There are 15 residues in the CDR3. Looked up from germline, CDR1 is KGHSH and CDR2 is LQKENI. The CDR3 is CASSPWGGRSDTQYF. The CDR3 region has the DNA TGTGCCAGCTCACCTTGGGGGGGCCGCTCAGATACGCAGTATTTT.

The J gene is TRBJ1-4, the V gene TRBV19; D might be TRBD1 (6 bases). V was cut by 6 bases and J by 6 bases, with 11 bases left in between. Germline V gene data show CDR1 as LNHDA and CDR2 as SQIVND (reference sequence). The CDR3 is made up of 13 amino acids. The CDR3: CASSRNRDEKLFF. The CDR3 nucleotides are TGTGCCAGTAGCAGAAACAGGGATGAAAAACTGTTTTTT.

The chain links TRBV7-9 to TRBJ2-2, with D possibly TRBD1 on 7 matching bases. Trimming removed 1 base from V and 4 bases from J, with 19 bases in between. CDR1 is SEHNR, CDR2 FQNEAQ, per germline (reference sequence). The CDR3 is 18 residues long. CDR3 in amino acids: CASSLVGGGNFGTGELFF. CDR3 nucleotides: TGTGCCAGCAGCTTAGTTGGAGGGGGCAACTTCGGCACCGGGGAGCTGTTTTTT. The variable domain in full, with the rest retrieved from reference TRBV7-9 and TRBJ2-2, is DTGVSQNPRHKITKRGQNVTFRCDPISEHNRLYWYRQTLGQGPEFLTYFQNEAQLEKSRLLSDRFSAERPKGSFSTLEIQRTEQGDSAMYLCASSLVGGGNFGTGELFFGEGSRLTVL.

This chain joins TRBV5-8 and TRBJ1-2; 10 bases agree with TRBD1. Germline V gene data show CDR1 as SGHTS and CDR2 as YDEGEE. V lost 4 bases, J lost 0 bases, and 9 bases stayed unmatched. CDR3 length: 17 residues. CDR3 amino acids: CASSTGTGALSNYGYTF. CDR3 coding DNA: TGTGCCAGCAGCACAGGGACAGGGGCCCTTTCTAACTATGGCTACACCTTC.

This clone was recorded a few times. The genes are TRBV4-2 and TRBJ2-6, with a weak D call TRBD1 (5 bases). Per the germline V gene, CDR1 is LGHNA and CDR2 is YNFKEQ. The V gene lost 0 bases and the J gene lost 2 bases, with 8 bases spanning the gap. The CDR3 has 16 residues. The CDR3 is CASSQDGAAGANVLTF. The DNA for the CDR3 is TGTGCCAGCAGCCAAGATGGGGCTGCTGGGGCCAACGTCCTGACTTTC.

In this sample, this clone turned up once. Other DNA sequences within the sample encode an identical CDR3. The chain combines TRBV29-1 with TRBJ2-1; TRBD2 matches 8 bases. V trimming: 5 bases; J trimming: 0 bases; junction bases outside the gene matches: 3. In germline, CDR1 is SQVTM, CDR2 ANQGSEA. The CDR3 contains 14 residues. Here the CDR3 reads CSVSGSSSYNEQFF. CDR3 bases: TGCAGCGTTAGCGGGAGTAGCTCCTACAATGAGCAGTTCTTC.

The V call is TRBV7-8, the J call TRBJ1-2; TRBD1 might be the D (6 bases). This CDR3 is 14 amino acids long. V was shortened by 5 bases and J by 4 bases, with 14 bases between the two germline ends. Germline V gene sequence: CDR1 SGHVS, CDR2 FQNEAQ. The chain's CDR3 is CASSQRDTAYGYTF. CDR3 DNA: TGTGCCAGCAGCCAGAGGGACACCGCCTATGGCTACACCTTC.

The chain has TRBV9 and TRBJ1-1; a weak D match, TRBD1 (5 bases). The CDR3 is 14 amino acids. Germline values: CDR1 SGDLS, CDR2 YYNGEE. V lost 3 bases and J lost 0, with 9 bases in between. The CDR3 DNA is TGTGCCAGCAGCGAGGGGTCTCTGAACACTGAAGCTTTCTTT. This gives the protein CASSEGSLNTEAFF.

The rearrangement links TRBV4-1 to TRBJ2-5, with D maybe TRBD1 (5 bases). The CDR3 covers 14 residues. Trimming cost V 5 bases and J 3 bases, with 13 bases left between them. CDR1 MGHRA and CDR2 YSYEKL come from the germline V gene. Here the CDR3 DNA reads TGCGCCAGCAGCAGAAGGACACCTAAAGAGACCCAGTACTTC. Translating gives CASSRRTPKETQYF.

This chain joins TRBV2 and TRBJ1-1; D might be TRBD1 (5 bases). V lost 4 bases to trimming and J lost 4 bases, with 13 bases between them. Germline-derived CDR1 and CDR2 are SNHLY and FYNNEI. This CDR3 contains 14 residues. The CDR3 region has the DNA TGTGCCAGCAGTGGGCAGGGCCGGTCCACTGAAGCTTTCTTT. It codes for CASSGQGRSTEAFF.

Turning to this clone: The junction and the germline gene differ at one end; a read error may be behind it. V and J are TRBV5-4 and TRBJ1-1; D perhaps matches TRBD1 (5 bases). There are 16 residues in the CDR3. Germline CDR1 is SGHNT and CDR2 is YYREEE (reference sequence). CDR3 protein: CASNLGQGFGNTEAFF. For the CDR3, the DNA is TGTGCCAGCAACTTGGGCCAGGGCTTCGGGAACACTGAAGCTTTCTTT.

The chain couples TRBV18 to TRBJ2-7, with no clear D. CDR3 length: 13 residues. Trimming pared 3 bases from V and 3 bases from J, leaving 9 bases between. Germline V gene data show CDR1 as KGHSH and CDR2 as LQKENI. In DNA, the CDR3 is TGTGCCAGCTCACCTAGAAGAGACTACGAGCAGTACGTC. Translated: CASSPRRDYEQYV.

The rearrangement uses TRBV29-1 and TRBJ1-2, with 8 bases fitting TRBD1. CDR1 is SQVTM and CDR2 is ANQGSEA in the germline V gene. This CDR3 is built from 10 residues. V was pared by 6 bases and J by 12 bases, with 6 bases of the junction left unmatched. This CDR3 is CSVKDRDNTF. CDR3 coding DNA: TGCAGCGTGAAGGACAGGGACAACACCTTC.

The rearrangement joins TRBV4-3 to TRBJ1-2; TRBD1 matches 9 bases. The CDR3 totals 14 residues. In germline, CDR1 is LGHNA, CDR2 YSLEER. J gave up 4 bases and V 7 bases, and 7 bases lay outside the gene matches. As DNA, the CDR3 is TGCGCCAGCAAGGCGGACAGGGGCATCTATGGCTACACCTTC. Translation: CASKADRGIYGYTF.

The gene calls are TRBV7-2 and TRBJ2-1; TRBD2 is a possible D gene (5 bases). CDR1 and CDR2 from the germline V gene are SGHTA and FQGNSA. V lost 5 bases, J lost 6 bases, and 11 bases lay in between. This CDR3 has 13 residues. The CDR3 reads CASSALGINEQFF. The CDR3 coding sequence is TGTGCCAGCAGCGCACTAGGGATCAATGAGCAGTTCTTC.

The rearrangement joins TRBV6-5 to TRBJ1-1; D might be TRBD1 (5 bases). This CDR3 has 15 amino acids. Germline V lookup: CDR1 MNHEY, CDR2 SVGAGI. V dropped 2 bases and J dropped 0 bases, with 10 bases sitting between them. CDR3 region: CASSYGGALNTEAFF. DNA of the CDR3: TGTGCCAGCAGTTACGGAGGGGCTCTGAACACTGAAGCTTTCTTT.

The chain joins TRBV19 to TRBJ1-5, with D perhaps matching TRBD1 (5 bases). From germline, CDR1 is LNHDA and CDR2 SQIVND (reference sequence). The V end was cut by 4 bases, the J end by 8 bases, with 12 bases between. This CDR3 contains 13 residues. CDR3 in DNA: TGTGCCAGTAGTAGGGGCCACGAGGAGCCCCAGCATTTT. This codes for CASSRGHEEPQHF.

The CDR3 region has the DNA TGTGCCAGCAGCTCGAGACGCGGGTCCTACGAGCAGTACTTC. Its protein product is CASSSRRGSYEQYF. This rearrangement joins TRBV5-6 to TRBJ2-7, with D possibly TRBD2 on 5 matching bases. The length of the CDR3 is 14 residues. Trimming shortened V by 3 bases and J by 1 base, and 11 bases separated the two germline ends. The germline V gene has CDR1 SGHDT and CDR2 YYEEEE.

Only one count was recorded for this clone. In nucleotides, the CDR3 is TGTGCCAGCAGTGAGCCAGGTCGCGAGCAGTACGTC. It encodes CASSEPGREQYV. The rearrangement uses TRBV2 and TRBJ2-7; D gene uncertain. The CDR3 runs to 12 residues. The V gene's germline CDR1 is SNHLY and CDR2 FYNNEI. Between the trimmed V and J ends, which lost 3 bases and 6 bases, there was a span of 9 bases.

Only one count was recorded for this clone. Here the CDR3 reads CAWRGTANTGELFF. CDR3 nucleotides: TGTGCCTGGAGGGGCACCGCGAACACCGGGGAGCTGTTTTTT. The gene calls are TRBV30 and TRBJ2-2, with unresolved D. CDR1 GTSNPN and CDR2 SVGIG come from the germline V gene (reference sequence). CDR3 size: 14 residues. Between the trimmed V and J ends, which lost 3 bases and 0 bases, there was a span of 8 bases.

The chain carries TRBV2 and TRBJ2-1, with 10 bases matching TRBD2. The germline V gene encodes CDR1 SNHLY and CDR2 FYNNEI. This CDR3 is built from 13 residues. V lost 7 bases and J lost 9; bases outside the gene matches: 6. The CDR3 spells CASKTSGSGEQFF. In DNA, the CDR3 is TGTGCCAGCAAGACTAGCGGGTCCGGTGAGCAGTTCTTC.

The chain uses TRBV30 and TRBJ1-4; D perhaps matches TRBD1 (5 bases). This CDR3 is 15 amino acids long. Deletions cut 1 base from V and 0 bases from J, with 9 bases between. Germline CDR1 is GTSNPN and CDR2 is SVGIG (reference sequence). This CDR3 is CAWSGGSATNEKLFF. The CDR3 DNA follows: TGTGCCTGGAGTGGGGGCTCGGCAACTAATGAAAAACTGTTTTTT.

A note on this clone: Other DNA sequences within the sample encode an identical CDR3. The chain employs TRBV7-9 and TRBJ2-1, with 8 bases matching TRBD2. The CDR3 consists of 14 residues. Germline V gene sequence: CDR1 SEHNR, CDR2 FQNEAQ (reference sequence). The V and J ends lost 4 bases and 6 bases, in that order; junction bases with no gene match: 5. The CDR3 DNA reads TGTGCCAGCAGCTCTTGGACTAGCCCCAATGAGCAGTTCTTC. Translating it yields CASSSWTSPNEQFF.

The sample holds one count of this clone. The DNA of the CDR3 is TGTGCCAGCAGCTTAGAAGGGACAACCTACGAGCAGTACTTC. It encodes CASSLEGTTYEQYF. V is TRBV7-2 and J is TRBJ2-7; D may be TRBD1 (6 bases). Trimming left V 1 base short and J 2 bases short, with 9 bases between. The CDR3 contains 14 residues. Germline CDR1 SGHTA, CDR2 FQGNSA.